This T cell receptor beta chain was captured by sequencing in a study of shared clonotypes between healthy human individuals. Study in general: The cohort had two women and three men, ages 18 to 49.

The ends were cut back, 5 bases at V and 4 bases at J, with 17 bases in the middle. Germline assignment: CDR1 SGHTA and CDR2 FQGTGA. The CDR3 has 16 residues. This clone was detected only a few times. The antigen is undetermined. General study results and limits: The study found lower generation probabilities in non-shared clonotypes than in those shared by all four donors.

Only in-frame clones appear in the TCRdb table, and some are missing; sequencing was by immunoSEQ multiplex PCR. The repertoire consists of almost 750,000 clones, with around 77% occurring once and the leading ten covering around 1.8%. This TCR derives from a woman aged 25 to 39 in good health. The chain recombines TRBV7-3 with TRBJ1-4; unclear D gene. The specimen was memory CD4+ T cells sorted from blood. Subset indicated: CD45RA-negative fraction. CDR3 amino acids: CASSLLAGRSNEKLFF. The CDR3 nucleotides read TGTGCCAGCAGCCTCCTGGCGGGTCGGAGTAATGAAAAACTGTTTTTT. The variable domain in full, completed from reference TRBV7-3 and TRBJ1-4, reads GAGVSQTPSNKVTEKGKYVELRCDPISGHTALYWYRQSLGQGPEFLIYFQGTGAADDSGLPNDRFFAVRPEGSVSTLKIQRTERGDSAVYLCASSLLAGRSNEKLFFGSGTQLSVL.